This TCR beta chain was documented in a study of CD8 T cells in ankylosing spondylitis. Using quantitative 5'-RACE with molecular barcodes, the authors made TCR beta libraries. TCRdb analysed the 5' RACE reads with MiXCR anew, one entry per CDR3 protein. The table lists some 290,000 distinct CDR3 sequences, about 20% of them singletons. Trimming shortened V by 3 bases and J by 0 bases, and 11 bases separated the two germline ends. This CDR3 is built from 16 residues. Germline V lookup: CDR1 SNHLY, CDR2 FYNNEI. Of note for this clonotype: As yet, its antigen is unknown.

Overall study findings and caveats: CD8+ disease-linked clones were present at relatively low frequencies in blood.

The sequenced material came from blood, either unsorted or a sorted T cell fraction (not recorded which). The chain joins TRBV2 to TRBJ1-4; no reliable D call. The clonotype was recovered from a male donor with ankylosing spondylitis or in good health (not recorded which). CDR3 DNA: TGTGCCAGCAGTGAGGTCAGAGCTTCAACTAATGAAAAACTGTTTTTT. It translates to CASSEVRASTNEKLFF. Combining the CDR3 with reference TRBV2 and TRBJ1-4 gives the whole variable domain EPEVTQTPSHQVTQMGQEVILRCVPISNHLYFYWYRQILGQKVEFLVSFYNNEISEKSEIFDDQFSVERPDGSNFTLKIRSTKLEDSAMYFCASSEVRASTNEKLFFGSGTQLSVL.